The next 29 T cell receptor beta chains were all read from a single sample in a study of T cell responses to AZD1222 COVID-19 vaccine. Using immunoSEQ multiplex PCR, the repertoire was profiled, and TCRdb retains in-frame clones only, with some absent. The profile covers tens of thousands of clones, with 90% appearing a single time and 8.4% taken by the ten largest. Here the sequenced sample was peripheral blood, taken on day 0 of AZD1222 vaccination. All receptors derive from an adult in good health.

The rearrangement links TRBV27 to TRBJ1-1; D not resolved. Germline-derived CDR1 and CDR2 are MNHEY and SMNVEV (reference sequence). There are 16 residues in the CDR3. V was cut by 6 bases and J by 1 base, with 18 bases left in between. The CDR3 coding sequence is TGTGCCAGCAGACTAAGGCGCGGCAGGACGAACACTGAAGCTTTCTTT. Protein product: CASRLRRGRTNTEAFF.

The CDR3 DNA follows: TGTGCCAGCTCACCAGGGACGGTAGGGTACGAGCAGTACTTC. Encoded protein: CASSPGTVGYEQYF. This chain connects TRBV18 to TRBJ2-7; D is tentatively TRBD1 or TRBD2 (5 bases each). The germline gives CDR1 KGHSH, CDR2 LQKENI. The CDR3 consists of 14 residues. V lost 2 bases and J 4 bases, leaving 12 bases between the germline ends.

The chain is built from TRBV7-3 and TRBJ2-2; 10 bases agree with TRBD1. CDR1 is SGHTA, CDR2 FQGTGA, per germline. The trim removed 5 bases at V and 4 bases at J, leaving 7 bases unmatched. The CDR3 sequence is 16 residues long. The CDR3 protein is CASSPGGTGVTGELFF. The DNA of the CDR3 is TGTGCCAGCAGCCCCGGAGGGACAGGGGTCACCGGGGAGCTGTTTTTT.

In this sample, this clone turned up a few times. V and J are TRBV6-5 and TRBJ2-7; 9 bases agree with TRBD1. This CDR3 is built from 13 residues. Trimming took 6 bases from V and 5 from J; bases not matched to a gene: 5. Looked up from germline, CDR1 is MNHEY and CDR2 is SVGAGI. The CDR3 sequence: CASRYRGRNEQYF. CDR3 DNA sequence: TGTGCCAGCAGGTACAGGGGGCGGAACGAGCAGTACTTC.

The gene calls are TRBV18 and TRBJ2-3; D uncertain. V gave up 5 bases and J gave up 3 bases, with 12 bases separating them. Germline CDR1 KGHSH, CDR2 LQKENI. The CDR3 totals 14 residues. Here the CDR3 DNA reads TGTGCCAGCTCAGACCACCTGGTTACAGATACGCAGTATTTT. It encodes CASSDHLVTDTQYF. The variable domain in full, with the rest retrieved from reference TRBV18 and TRBJ2-3, is NAGVMQNPRHLVRRRGQEARLRCSPMKGHSHVYWYRQLPEEGLKFMVYLQKENIIDESGMPKERFSAEFPKEGPSILRIQQVVRGDSAAYFCASSDHLVTDTQYFGPGTRLTVL.

This sequence joins TRBV29-1 and TRBJ1-1; D unclear. Trimming stripped 7 bases from V and 8 bases from J, with 14 bases between. Germline V gene data show CDR1 as SQVTM and CDR2 as ANQGSEA. The CDR3 spans 11 residues. CDR3 residues: CSGTDTGEAFF. CDR3 DNA sequence: TGCAGCGGGACCGACACCGGGGAAGCTTTCTTT.

The chain is built from TRBV7-3 and TRBJ1-2; tentatively, D is TRBD1 (5 bases). Between the trimmed V and J ends, which lost 5 bases and 4 bases, there was a span of 14 bases. CDR3 length equals 14 residues. Looked up from germline, CDR1 is SGHTA and CDR2 is FQGTGA. The CDR3 spells CASSPSTDRYGYTF. For the CDR3, the DNA is TGTGCCAGCAGCCCTTCGACAGACCGCTATGGCTACACCTTC.

This chain links TRBV6-2 or TRBV6-3 with TRBJ2-5; no firm D call. In germline, CDR1 is MNHEY, CDR2 SVGEGT. Trimming removed 5 bases at V and 4 bases at J, with 20 bases between. This CDR3 is 16 amino acids long. DNA for the CDR3: TGTGCCAGCAGTCACGTCCTCGTGGGAACTGGAGAGACCCAGTACTTC. As protein: CASSHVLVGTGETQYF.

V usage is TRBV7-2 and J usage is TRBJ1-4; D ambiguous. From germline, CDR1 is SGHTA and CDR2 FQGNSA. This CDR3 is built from 14 residues. Trimming removed 8 bases at V and 0 bases at J, with 10 bases between. As DNA, the CDR3 is TGTGCCAGCGGACTCACGGCAACTAATGAAAAACTGTTTTTT. Translation: CASGLTATNEKLFF. The whole variable domain, filled in from reference TRBV7-2 and TRBJ1-4, reads GAGVSQSPSNKVTEKGKDVELRCDPISGHTALYWYRQSLGQGLEFLIYFQGNSAPDKSGLPSDRFSAERTGGSVSTLTIQRTQQEDSAVYLCASGLTATNEKLFFGSGTQLSVL.

V usage is TRBV27 and J usage is TRBJ2-4, with 8 bases fitting TRBD1. In germline, CDR1 is MNHEY, CDR2 SMNVEV (reference sequence). The CDR3 consists of 16 residues. J lost 7 bases, V lost 5 bases, and 13 bases had no gene match. The CDR3 DNA reads as TGTGCCAGCAGTGTAGACAGGGGTCGGGGGCTGAACATTCAGTACTTC. It encodes CASSVDRGRGLNIQYF.

The rearrangement uses TRBV19 and TRBJ1-1; 8 nucleotides align to TRBD1. V lost 4 bases to trimming and J lost 0 bases; unmatched junction nucleotides: 7. Germline V CDR1 and CDR2: LNHDA, SQIVND (reference sequence). The CDR3 is 16 residues long. The CDR3 sequence: CASSTQRTGLNTEAFF. CDR3 bases: TGTGCCAGTAGTACCCAACGGACAGGGCTGAACACTGAAGCTTTCTTT.

V usage is TRBV27 and J usage is TRBJ1-4, with 7 bases matching TRBD1. Germline V gene lookup returns CDR1 MNHEY and CDR2 SMNVEV (reference sequence). V lost 9 bases to trimming and J lost 3 bases; unmatched junction nucleotides: 7. The CDR3 covers 14 residues. CDR3: CARSPTGPNEKLFF. CDR3 in DNA: TGTGCCAGGTCGCCGACAGGGCCTAATGAAAAACTGTTTTTT. Full variable domain (rest looked up from reference TRBV27 and TRBJ1-4): EAQVTQNPRYLITVTGKKLTVTCSQNMNHEYMSWYRQDPGLGLRQIYYSMNVEVTDKGDVPEGYKVSRKEKRNFPLILESPSPNQTSLYFCARSPTGPNEKLFFGSGTQLSVL.

This clone has only one observation. This CDR3 reads CASSLGTGGETQYF. The CDR3 DNA is TGTGCCAGTAGCCTCGGGACAGGGGGCGAGACCCAGTACTTC. The chain couples TRBV19 to TRBJ2-5, with 12 bases that match TRBD1. Per germline, CDR1 LNHDA and CDR2 SQIVND (reference sequence). The ends lost 6 bases at V and 5 bases at J; junction bases unmatched: 4. The CDR3 covers 14 residues.

The J gene is TRBJ1-4, the V gene TRBV19; D uncertain. This CDR3 region has 12 residues. Germline V gene data show CDR1 as LNHDA and CDR2 as SQIVND (reference sequence). V lost 2 bases, J lost 7 bases, and 5 bases lay in between. The CDR3 loop is CASSIRREKLFF. The CDR3 DNA reads TGTGCCAGTAGTATACGGCGTGAAAAACTGTTTTTT. The variable domain in full, completed from reference TRBV19 and TRBJ1-4, reads DGGITQSPKYLFRKEGQNVTLSCEQNLNHDAMYWYRQDPGQGLRLIYYSQIVNDFQKGDIAEGYSVSREKKESFPLTVTSAQKNPTAFYLCASSIRREKLFFGSGTQLSVL.

V is TRBV7-3 and J is TRBJ1-1; D might be TRBD1 (6 bases). CDR1 SGHTA and CDR2 FQGTGA come from the germline V gene. The CDR3 length is 17 residues. The V end lost 5 bases, the J end lost 0 bases, and 19 bases lay between the germline ends. The CDR3 bases are TGTGCCAGCAGCGAGCGCGGGACAAGGAGAATGAACACTGAAGCTTTCTTT. Its translation is CASSERGTRRMNTEAFF.

The chain employs TRBV5-5 and TRBJ1-5; 7 bases line up with TRBD1. Germline V gene sequence: CDR1 SGHKS, CDR2 YYEKEE (reference sequence). This CDR3 contains 14 residues. After removal of 2 bases from V and 11 bases from J, the junction contained 10 bases not matched to a gene. The CDR3 here is CASSFWTGAESQHF. The CDR3 DNA is TGTGCCAGCAGCTTCTGGACAGGAGCCGAGTCCCAGCATTTT.

V is TRBV7-9 and J is TRBJ1-5, with TRBD1 as a possible D gene (6 bases). With 4 bases removed from V and 4 bases from J, the gap between germline ends came to 14 bases. The CDR3 runs 15 residues. Germline CDR1 and CDR2: SEHNR and FQNEAQ (reference sequence). The CDR3 DNA reads as TGTGCCAGCAGCTCGGGGGCGCTAGGGAATCAGCCCCAGCATTTT. It encodes CASSSGALGNQPQHF.

This sequence joins TRBV14 and TRBJ1-2; D ambiguous. CDR1 is SGHDN, CDR2 FVKESK, per germline. CDR3 length equals 14 residues. The V end lost 0 bases, the J end lost 4 bases, and 9 bases lay between the germline ends. CDR3 DNA: TGTGCCAGCAGCCAAGATTCCGGGTTCTATGGCTACACCTTC. The encoded protein is CASSQDSGFYGYTF.

The chain joins TRBV30 to TRBJ1-4; D is possibly TRBD1 (5 bases). CDR3 length: 13 amino acids. Germline CDR1 is GTSNPN and CDR2 is SVGIG (reference sequence). V was cut by 5 bases and J by 8 bases, with 15 bases left in between. For the CDR3, the DNA is TGTGCCTGGGGGGAAAACCAGGGAGAAAAACTGTTTTTT. Translating it yields CAWGENQGEKLFF.

The chain carries TRBV12-2 and TRBJ2-4; the table's D call, TRBD1, was not checked against the DNA. TRBV12-2 is tagged as a pseudogene. CDR3 length: 17 amino acids. The CDR3 region has the DNA TGTGCAAGTCAGACAGGGGGGCTCCCCCCGCCAGAAAACATTCAGTACTTC. Protein sequence: CASQTGGLPPPENIQYF.

The V call is TRBV18, the J call TRBJ2-7; tentative D call: TRBD1 (6 bases). This CDR3 region has 15 residues. The germline V gene encodes CDR1 KGHSH and CDR2 LQKENI. V was pared by 3 bases and J by 5 bases, with 17 bases between. DNA for the CDR3: TGTGCCAGCTCACCTAGGTCAGGGGCCTGGGACGAGCAGTACTTC. Translating gives CASSPRSGAWDEQYF.

The rearrangement joins TRBV6-2 or TRBV6-3 to TRBJ1-6, with D unresolved. Germline CDR1 and CDR2: MNHEY and SVGEGT. V lost 2 bases, J lost 2 bases, and 10 bases lay in between. The CDR3 runs 16 residues. CDR3 coding DNA: TGTGCCAGCAGTTACGAAGAACTACCCTATAATTCACCCCTCCACTTT. Protein: CASSYEELPYNSPLHF.

This clone has a single count. This chain connects TRBV2 to TRBJ1-2; 7 positions match TRBD1. CDR1 is SNHLY, CDR2 FYNNEI, per germline. This CDR3 contains 12 residues. V trimming: 4 bases; J trimming: 7 bases; junction bases outside the gene matches: 3. The CDR3 spells CASSGQGGGYTF. For the CDR3, the DNA is TGTGCCAGCAGTGGACAGGGTGGTGGCTACACCTTC. Together with reference TRBV2 and TRBJ1-2, the CDR3 gives the full variable domain: EPEVTQTPSHQVTQMGQEVILRCVPISNHLYFYWYRQILGQKVEFLVSFYNNEISEKSEIFDDQFSVERPDGSNFTLKIRSTKLEDSAMYFCASSGQGGGYTFGSGTRLTVV.

The chain employs TRBV3-1 (or the pseudogene TRBV3-2) and TRBJ1-2; D not resolved. The ends were cut back, 1 base at V and 8 bases at J, with 11 bases in the middle. Germline V lookup: CDR1 LGHDT, CDR2 YNNKEL (reference sequence). The CDR3 is 13 amino acids. The CDR3 reads CASSQVPGKGYTF. In DNA form, the CDR3 reads TGTGCCAGCAGCCAAGTCCCCGGGAAAGGCTACACCTTC.

The genes are TRBV7-2 and TRBJ2-5; D ambiguous. This CDR3 contains 12 residues. CDR1 is SGHTA and CDR2 is FQGNSA in the germline V gene. V was shortened by 5 bases and J by 0 bases, with 4 bases between the two germline ends. CDR3 nucleotide sequence: TGTGCCAGCAGCACGTACCAAGAGACCCAGTACTTC. This codes for CASSTYQETQYF.

The V and J genes are TRBV14 and TRBJ1-6, with D possibly matching TRBD1 (6 bases). CDR3 length equals 15 residues. Germline values: CDR1 SGHDN, CDR2 FVKESK. V was trimmed by 1 base and J by 9 bases, leaving 13 bases between them. DNA for the CDR3: TGTGCCAGCAGCCAAGGGGGGGGCGCGTCTTCACCCCTCCACTTT. Translation: CASSQGGGASSPLHF. Full variable domain (missing parts from reference TRBV14 and TRBJ1-6): EAGVTQFPSHSVIEKGQTVTLRCDPISGHDNLYWYRRVMGKEIKFLLHFVKESKQDESGMPNNRFLAERTGGTYSTLKVQPAELEDSGVYFCASSQGGGASSPLHFGNGTRLTVT.

This chain uses TRBV19 with TRBJ2-3; no clear D. CDR3 length equals 15 residues. In germline, CDR1 is LNHDA, CDR2 SQIVND (reference sequence). V was pared by 5 bases and J by 2 bases, with 14 bases between. The CDR3 is CASSPGEAFTDTQYF. The CDR3, as DNA: TGTGCCAGTAGTCCCGGAGAGGCCTTCACAGATACGCAGTATTTT.

The rearrangement uses TRBV9 and TRBJ1-6, with a weak D call TRBD1 (5 bases). Trimming left V 6 bases short and J 9 bases short, with 19 bases between. CDR3 length: 15 amino acids. From germline, CDR1 is SGDLS and CDR2 YYNGEE. For the CDR3, the DNA is TGTGCCAGCAACGAAGGGACGAGTGTAGGTTCACCCCTCCACTTT. Residues: CASNEGTSVGSPLHF.

This chain links TRBV12-5 with TRBJ2-1; tentatively, D is TRBD1 (6 bases). The germline gives CDR1 LGHNT, CDR2 FRNRAP. There are 12 residues in the CDR3. V was clipped by 9 bases and J by 8 bases, with 14 bases between them. The CDR3 is CASRLGGHEQFF. CDR3 DNA: TGTGCTAGCCGATTAGGGGGTCATGAGCAGTTCTTC.